This TCR beta chain was retrieved from a study of T cells in Graves' hyperthyroidism and ophthalmopathy. Trimming stripped 6 bases from V and 0 bases from J, with 9 bases between. CDR1 is LNHDA, CDR2 SQIVND, per germline (reference sequence). This CDR3 region has 13 residues. In regard to this clonotype: Its antigen is currently unknown.

Clinical Activity Scores of at least 3, NOSPECS grades of at least 4 and durations under 3 months characterized ophthalmopathy patients. The PBMCs were sourced from fresh peripheral blood (10 ml). RNA transcripts served as the template for amplifying TCR beta CDR3 regions. The HTBI primer set served for first-round RT-PCR of the TCR CDR3. MiXCR was run by TCRdb on the multiplex PCR reads, yielding one entry per CDR3 protein. The table has a few hundred thousand distinct CDR3 sequences, roughly 18% seen once. General observations from the study: Most clonotypes that expanded in the thyroid above 0.001 also showed up in blood. From stable hyperthyroidism, ophthalmopathy was separated by a 13 V-J model.

Material: blood. The source is a woman under 30 with Graves' ophthalmopathy. The chain is built from TRBV19 and TRBJ2-7, with a weak D call TRBD2 (5 bases). The CDR3 is CASRDSSSYEQYF. The CDR3 nucleotides are TGTGCCAGTAGGGACTCGAGCTCCTACGAGCAGTACTTC. The full variable domain, its missing parts supplied by reference TRBV19 and TRBJ2-7, is DGGITQSPKYLFRKEGQNVTLSCEQNLNHDAMYWYRQDPGQGLRLIYYSQIVNDFQKGDIAEGYSVSREKKESFPLTVTSAQKNPTAFYLCASRDSSSYEQYFGPGTRLTVT.